This note documents a single TCR beta chain sequence. The CDR3 loop spans 16 amino acids. Trimming took 6 bases from V and 4 from J, leaving 21 bases between them. Germline CDR1 is MNHEY and CDR2 is SMNVEV (reference sequence). The source of the sample is a study of blood T cell repertoires in COVID-19. Study as a whole: Samples representing acute and convalescent COVID-19 were sourced from the United States, Italy and Spain. T cells, B-cell-depleted T cells, or PBMCs supplied cDNA or gDNA.

As processed by the authors: Scientists estimated how many nucleated cells there were by amplifying reference gene primers. The repertoire was sequenced with immunoSEQ multiplex PCR; TCRdb's copy has only in-frame clones and lacks some. The V and J calls and clone size come from that table; D and trimming were worked out from the DNA. Counted here are about 300,000 clones, 86% occurring once; the ten biggest clones make up roughly 1.6%. This chain uses TRBV27 with TRBJ1-1, with D perhaps TRBD1 (5 bases). Sequenced input: peripheral blood. This receptor was taken from a woman between 50 and 59 years old with acute or convalescent COVID-19. The CDR3 nucleotides read TGTGCCAGCAGCGTCGGGACTTCACTGCCCTCCACTGAAGCTTTCTTT. Translated: CASSVGTSLPSTEAFF.